The entry below describes one TCR beta chain. Its antigen is still unknown. Germline V lookup: CDR1 SGHNT, CDR2 YYREEE (reference sequence). Trimming cost V 4 bases and J 7 bases; bases outside gene matches: 13. The CDR3 covers 17 residues. Reverse transcription of all isolated RNA meant that expressed TCRB transcripts were sequenced. The table came from immunoSEQ multiplex PCR; TCRdb's copy has only in-frame clones and leaves some out. The sample has 65,000 to 100,000 clones; 25% to 35% are singletons. The data were taken from a study of beta chain features in type 1 diabetes. The study, taken as a whole, reports: Cells that show high TCR expression could be over-represented by cDNA sequencing. The naive, central memory and Treg TCRB repertoires looked more alike in patients than they did in healthy donors. In every one of the four CD4+ subsets, TCRB CDR3s were moderately but significantly shorter in Type 1 diabetes patients.

Input material: stem cell memory CD4+ T cells from blood. The receptor's source is a woman aged 18-35 years in good health. V is TRBV5-4 and J is TRBJ2-3; 12 positions match TRBD2. The DNA for the CDR3 is TGTGCCAGCAGCCCCCCCCCTAGCGGGGGGGTGGGAAATACGCAGTATTTT. Translated, it gives CASSPPPSGGVGNTQYF. Based on the CDR3 plus reference TRBV5-4 and TRBJ2-3, the full variable domain is ETGVTQSPTHLIKTRGQQVTLRCSSQSGHNTVSWYQQALGQGPQFIFQYYREEENGRGNFPPRFSGLQFPNYSSELNVNALELDDSALYLCASSPPPSGGVGNTQYFGPGTRLTVL.